This TCR beta chain was retrieved from a study of T-cell reconstitution after alpha-beta-depleted transplantation in children. The CDR3 is made up of 16 amino acids. CDR1 is MGHRA and CDR2 is YSYEKL in the germline V gene. Germline trimming cut 0 bases from V and 3 bases from J; bases unmatched to any gene: 5. Construction of the TCRbeta library involved unique molecular identifiers. TCRdb re-called the PCR reads through MiXCR, storing one row per CDR3 protein. The sample has 380,000 or so distinct CDR3 sequences, about 14% seen once. Many counts were recorded for this clonotype. The rearrangement uses TRBV4-1 and TRBJ1-2; 9 bases line up with TRBD1. This sequence was found in a human donor who donated a stem cell graft to a child with Fanconi anemia. The sequencing here drew on PBMCs, taken from the stem cell graft. The CDR3 DNA sequence: TGCGCCAGCAGCCAAGAAACAGGGGGCAGGTACTATGGCTACACCTTC. The encoded protein is CASSQETGGRYYGYTF.